What follows describes a single T cell receptor beta chain. The method was immunoSEQ multiplex PCR; TCRdb's version includes in-frame clones alone and lacks a portion of them. The sample records more than 35,000 clones, approximately 90% being singletons. The CDR3 is 16 residues long. From germline, CDR1 is SGHKS and CDR2 YYEKEE (reference sequence). With V trimmed by 3 bases and J by 7 bases, 10 bases remained unmatched. This entry is derived from a study of T cell changes during pregnancy in multiple sclerosis. The sequence was obtained from a female donor with multiple sclerosis, enrolled in a pregnancy study. Sample: CD4+ T cells from peripheral blood mononuclear cells, taken before pregnancy. The J gene is TRBJ2-1, the V gene TRBV5-5; 10 bases line up with TRBD1. The CDR3 sequence: CASSSTPGQGSNEQFF. The CDR3 DNA is TGTGCCAGCAGCTCTACACCGGGACAGGGGTCGAATGAGCAGTTCTTC.